This T cell receptor (beta chain) appears in the sequencing data of a study of blood T cell repertoires in COVID-19. Overall study context: T cells, B-cell-depleted T cells, or PBMCs provided the cDNA or gDNA that served as material.

Profiling relied on immunoSEQ multiplex PCR, and the TCRdb table lists in-frame clones only, not all of them. The sample has 150,000 to 200,000 clones, about 91% seen once. The CDR3 totals 14 residues. V lost 2 bases, J lost 8 bases, and 12 bases lay in between. From germline, CDR1 is KGHDR and CDR2 SFDVKD. This sequence joins TRBV24-1 and TRBJ2-1; tentative D call: TRBD1 (5 bases). The sequenced sample was peripheral blood. This clonotype was obtained from a woman aged 30 to 39 with acute or convalescent COVID-19. DNA of the CDR3: TGTGCCACCAGTGATTCACCGAGCAGGGATGAGCAGTTCTTC. Translation gives CATSDSPSRDEQFF.